The TCR beta chain under discussion was sequenced for a study of shared clonotypes between healthy human individuals. General study points: Sampling included only blood; tissue repertoires likely differ.

In germline, CDR1 is SGHAT, CDR2 FQNNGV. V gave up 6 bases and J gave up 1 base, with 9 bases separating them. The CDR3 sequence is 13 residues long. Repertoires were generated with immunoSEQ multiplex PCR, while TCRdb's copy carries only in-frame clones and drops some. The sample consists of over a million clones, roughly 96% of them appearing once. This clone was observed a single time. Its matching antigen is unknown. Input material: naive CD4+ T cells sorted from blood. Described subset: CD45RA+ positively selected. The clonotype originates from a young man in good health. The gene calls are TRBV11-2 and TRBJ2-5; D gene unclear. The CDR3 here is CASSSEAQETQYF. The CDR3 DNA sequence: TGTGCCAGCAGTTCCGAGGCCCAAGAGACCCAGTACTTC.